The clone carrying this T cell receptor beta chain was counted between two and nine times. Trimming stripped 2 bases from V and 10 bases from J, with 11 bases between. This CDR3 contains 12 residues. Germline V CDR1 and CDR2: SGHTA, FQGNSA. Unique molecular identifiers were attached to individual cDNA molecules within the library. Original processing methods: The number of TCRs in each sample had a median of 95,638 and spanned roughly 23,224 to 750,000. TCRdb passed the RACE reads through MiXCR, listing each CDR3 protein once. The V and J calls and clone size come from TCRdb's table, not from the authors' own analysis. The data contain approximately 33,000 distinct CDR3 sequences, approximately 7.4% of them singletons. The data stem from a study of human T cells and chemical hapten exposure. The time point denotes: healthy volunteer bleed at 2 weeks. The total RNA was obtained from whole blood that was not fractionated.

This chain uses TRBV7-2 with TRBJ1-1, with D perhaps matching TRBD1 (5 bases). The sequenced sample was whole blood. The TCR sequence derives from a human donor in good health. Some clones in this sample may be carry-over from other donors' samples. CDR3 in DNA: TGTGCCAGCAGCTTACAGGGAGCGGTAGCTTTCTTT. Translation gives CASSLQGAVAFF.